This TCR beta chain originates from a study of identifying expanded T cells in peripheral blood. Study results and caveats: Over around two and four weeks, about 17 and 20 clones changed, versus around 1.2 between replicates.

Repertoires were generated with immunoSEQ multiplex PCR, while TCRdb's copy carries only in-frame clones and drops some. The sample consists of some 100,000 clones, about 87% of them appearing once. The CDR3 covers 13 residues. V dropped 6 bases and J dropped 9 bases, with 12 bases sitting between them. Germline V CDR1 and CDR2: SNHLY, FYNNEI. This clone has a handful of counts. Its matching antigen is unknown. The source material was blood. The sequence came from a person between 18 and 75 years old in good health. The J gene is TRBJ1-6, the V gene TRBV2, with a possible D match to TRBD1 (5 bases). CDR3: CASREGPTSPLHF. The CDR3 DNA reads as TGTGCCAGCAGGGAGGGACCCACTTCACCCCTCCACTTT.